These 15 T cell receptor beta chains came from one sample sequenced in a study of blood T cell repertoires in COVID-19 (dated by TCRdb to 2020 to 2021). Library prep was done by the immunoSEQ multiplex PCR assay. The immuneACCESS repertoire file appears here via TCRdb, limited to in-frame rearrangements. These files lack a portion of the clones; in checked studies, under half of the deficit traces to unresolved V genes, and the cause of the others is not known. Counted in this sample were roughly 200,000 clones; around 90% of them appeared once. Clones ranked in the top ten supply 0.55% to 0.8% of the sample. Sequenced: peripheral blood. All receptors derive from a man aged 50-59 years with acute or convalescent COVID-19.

The CDR3 sequence: CSASLGDREFLGPTSTDTQYF. DNA for the CDR3: TGCAGCGCCTCTTTGGGGGACAGGGAGTTTTTGGGTCCTACTAGCACAGATACGCAGTATTTT. The chain joins TRBV29-1 to TRBJ2-3; 9 bases are shared with TRBD1. The V gene's germline CDR1 is SQVTM and CDR2 ANQGSEA. The CDR3 is 21 residues long. The J segment lost 0 bases and the V segment lost 7 bases, leaving 26 bases of the junction unmatched.

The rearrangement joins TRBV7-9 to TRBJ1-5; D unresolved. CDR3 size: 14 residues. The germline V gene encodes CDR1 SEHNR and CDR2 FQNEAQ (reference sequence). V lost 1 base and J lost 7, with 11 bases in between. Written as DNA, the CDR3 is TGTGCCAGCAGCTTAGGAGGAGTTGGGCAGCCCCAGCATTTT. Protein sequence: CASSLGGVGQPQHF.

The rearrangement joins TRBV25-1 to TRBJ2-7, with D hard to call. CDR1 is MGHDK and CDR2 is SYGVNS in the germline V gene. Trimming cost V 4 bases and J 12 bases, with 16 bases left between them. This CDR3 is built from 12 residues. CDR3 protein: CASSASSTRVYF. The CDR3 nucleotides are TGTGCCAGCAGTGCATCCTCCACCCGGGTGTACTTC.

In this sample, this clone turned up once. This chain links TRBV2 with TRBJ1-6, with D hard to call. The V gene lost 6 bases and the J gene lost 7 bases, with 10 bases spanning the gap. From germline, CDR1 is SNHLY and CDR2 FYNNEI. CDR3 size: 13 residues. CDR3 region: CASRIFGNSPLHF. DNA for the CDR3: TGTGCCAGCAGAATCTTCGGGAATTCACCCCTCCACTTT. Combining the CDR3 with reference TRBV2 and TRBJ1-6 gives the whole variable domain EPEVTQTPSHQVTQMGQEVILRCVPISNHLYFYWYRQILGQKVEFLVSFYNNEISEKSEIFDDQFSVERPDGSNFTLKIRSTKLEDSAMYFCASRIFGNSPLHFGNGTRLTVT.

The CDR3 spells CASSLRTGGTGELFF. The CDR3 coding sequence is TGTGCCAGCTCCCTCCGGACAGGGGGCACCGGGGAGCTGTTTTTT. The chain links TRBV18 to TRBJ2-2; 10 positions agree with TRBD1. The CDR3 has 15 amino acids. Germline CDR1 KGHSH, CDR2 LQKENI. The junction had 5 bases not matched to a gene; V was cut back by 6 bases and J by 4 bases.

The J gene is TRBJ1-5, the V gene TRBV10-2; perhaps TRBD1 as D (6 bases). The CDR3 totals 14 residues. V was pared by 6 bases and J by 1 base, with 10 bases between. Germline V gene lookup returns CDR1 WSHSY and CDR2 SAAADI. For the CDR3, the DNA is TGCGCCAGCAGCGCAGGGGAGAGCAATCAGCCCCAGCATTTT. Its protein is CASSAGESNQPQHF.

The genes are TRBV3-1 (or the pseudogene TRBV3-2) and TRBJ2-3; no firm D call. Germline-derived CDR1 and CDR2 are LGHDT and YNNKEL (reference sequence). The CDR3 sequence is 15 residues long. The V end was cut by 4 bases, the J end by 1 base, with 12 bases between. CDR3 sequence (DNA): TGTGCCAGCAGCCCCCTCGCAGGTGGCACAGATACGCAGTATTTT. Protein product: CASSPLAGGTDTQYF.

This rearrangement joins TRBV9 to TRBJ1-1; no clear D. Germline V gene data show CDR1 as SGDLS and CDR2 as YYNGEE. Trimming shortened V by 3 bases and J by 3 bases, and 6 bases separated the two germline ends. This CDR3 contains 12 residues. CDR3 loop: CASSGEDTEAFF. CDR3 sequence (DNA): TGTGCCAGCAGCGGGGAGGACACTGAAGCTTTCTTT.

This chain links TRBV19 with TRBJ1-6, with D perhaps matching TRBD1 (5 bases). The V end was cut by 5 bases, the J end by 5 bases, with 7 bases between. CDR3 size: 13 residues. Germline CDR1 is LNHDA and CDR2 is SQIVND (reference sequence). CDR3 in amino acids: CASSRQNNSPLHF. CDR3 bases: TGTGCCAGTAGTCGACAGAATAATTCACCCCTCCACTTT.

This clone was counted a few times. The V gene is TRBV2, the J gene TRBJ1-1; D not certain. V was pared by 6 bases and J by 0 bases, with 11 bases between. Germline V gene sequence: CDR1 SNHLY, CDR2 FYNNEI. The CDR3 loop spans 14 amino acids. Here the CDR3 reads CASSVTRMNTEAFF. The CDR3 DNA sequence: TGTGCCAGCAGCGTAACACGCATGAACACTGAAGCTTTCTTT.

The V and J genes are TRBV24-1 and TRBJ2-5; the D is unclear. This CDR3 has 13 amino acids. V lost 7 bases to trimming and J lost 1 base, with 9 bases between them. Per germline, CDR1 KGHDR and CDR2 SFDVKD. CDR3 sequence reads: CATSHGVQETQYF. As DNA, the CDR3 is TGTGCCACCAGCCACGGAGTCCAAGAGACCCAGTACTTC.

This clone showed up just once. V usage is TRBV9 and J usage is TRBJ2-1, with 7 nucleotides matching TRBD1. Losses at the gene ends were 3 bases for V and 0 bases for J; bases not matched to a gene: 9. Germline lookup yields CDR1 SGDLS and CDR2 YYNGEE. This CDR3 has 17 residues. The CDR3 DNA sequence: TGTGCCAGCAGCGGACGAGGGGACAGCAGCTCCTACAATGAGCAGTTCTTC. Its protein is CASSGRGDSSSYNEQFF. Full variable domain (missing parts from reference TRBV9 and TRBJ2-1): DSGVTQTPKHLITATGQRVTLRCSPRSGDLSVYWYQQSLDQGLQFLIQYYNGEERAKGNILERFSAQQFPDLHSELNLSSLELGDSALYFCASSGRGDSSSYNEQFFGPGTRLTVL.

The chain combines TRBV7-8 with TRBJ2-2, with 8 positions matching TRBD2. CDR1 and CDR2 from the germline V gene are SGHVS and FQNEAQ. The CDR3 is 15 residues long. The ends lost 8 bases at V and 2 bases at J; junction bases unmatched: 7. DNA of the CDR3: TGTGCCAGCGGTACTAGCGGACCAAACACCGGGGAGCTGTTTTTT. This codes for CASGTSGPNTGELFF.

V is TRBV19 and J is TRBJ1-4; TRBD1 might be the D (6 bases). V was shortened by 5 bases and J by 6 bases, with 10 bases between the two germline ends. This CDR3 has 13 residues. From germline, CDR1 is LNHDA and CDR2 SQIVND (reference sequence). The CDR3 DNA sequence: TGTGCCAGTAGTCCACAGGGTTATGAAAAACTGTTTTTT. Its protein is CASSPQGYEKLFF.

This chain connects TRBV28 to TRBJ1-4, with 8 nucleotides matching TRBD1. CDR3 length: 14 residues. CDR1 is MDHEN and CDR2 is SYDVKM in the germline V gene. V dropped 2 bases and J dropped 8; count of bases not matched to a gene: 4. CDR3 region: CASSLAGGGEKLFF. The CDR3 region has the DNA TGTGCCAGCAGTTTAGCAGGGGGCGGCGAAAAACTGTTTTTT.